This T cell receptor (beta chain) was documented in a study of post-analysis software for immune sequencing data. Study-wide results and limits: The normalized Chao1 diversity of multiple sclerosis patients was significantly lower than that of controls. Among several TRBV segments more frequent in patients than controls were TRBV5-6, TRBV5-1 and TRBV20-1.

In this sample, this clonotype turned up a few times. Its antigen is unidentified. Unique molecular identifiers were built into the TCR beta cDNA libraries. TCRdb passed the PCR reads through MiXCR, listing each CDR3 protein once. The data contain 600,000 to 750,000 distinct CDR3 sequences, 55% to 60% of them seen just once; the ten biggest clones take up 10% to 12%. CDR1 is MDHEN, CDR2 SYDVKM, per germline. The CDR3 runs 15 residues. V was clipped by 5 bases and J by 2 bases, with 16 bases between them. This sequence was found in a girl under 10 years old with multiple sclerosis. The rearrangement links TRBV28 to TRBJ2-7; D could derive from TRBD1 or TRBD2 (5 bases each). The sequencing input was blood. CDR3 DNA sequence: TGTGCCAGCAGTACCCCCGGGGCACAGACCTACGAGCAGTACTTC. It codes for CASSTPGAQTYEQYF.